These T cell receptor beta chains were read from a single sample in a study of T cell repertoires in cytomegalovirus infection. One entry per CDR3 protein, called by TCRdb with MiXCR from the reads. The sample has a few hundred thousand distinct CDR3 sequences, about a sixth seen once. The source material was CD8+ T cells from PBMCs. These receptors were collected from a human donor in good health (CMV status not recorded). Some clones in this sample may be carry-over from other donors' samples. The CDR3 runs from the conserved cysteine through the conserved F or W. D genes are given only for firm matches. The size of a clone is reported for some rows only, either as once, few or many, or as a class for expanded clones.

j_gene | abundance | v_gene | d_gene | CDR3nt | CDR3aa
TRBJ2-7 | few | TRBV29-1 | . | TGCAGCGTTCAGTCCGGGGACTCCTACGAGCAGTACTTC | CSVQSGDSYEQYF
TRBJ1-2 | . | TRBV6-2/TRBV6-3 | . | TGTGCCAGCAGTTACGCGACAGGTGATGGCTACACCTTC | CASSYATGDGYTF
TRBJ1-5 | few | TRBV7-9 | . | TGTGCCAGCAGCCCCCTTGAGGGGATAAATCAGCCCCAGCATTTT | CASSPLEGINQPQHF
TRBJ2-1 | many | TRBV7-6 | TRBD2 | TGTGCCAGCAGCTCCCTAGCGGGGGGGCCTAAAGATGGTAGCAATGAGCAGTTCTTC | CASSSLAGGPKDGSNEQFF
TRBJ1-1 | . | TRBV4-1 | TRBD1 | TGCGCCAGCAGCCAAGAAGAGAGGACAGGGGGCTACACTGAAGCTTTCTTT | CASSQEERTGGYTEAFF
TRBJ2-7 | few | TRBV2 | TRBD1 | TGTGCCAGCAGTGGAGGACAGGGATCAGTCTACGAGCAGTACTTC | CASSGGQGSVYEQYF
TRBJ2-1 | few | TRBV7-9 | . | TGTGCCAGCAGCCGGACGACTGTGTGGCATGAGCAGTTCTTC | CASSRTTVWHEQFF
TRBJ2-5 | . | TRBV18 | . | TGTGCCAGCTCACCAGGCAGGGCCATGCAAGAGACCCAGTACTTC | CASSPGRAMQETQYF
TRBJ2-7 | many | TRBV7-2 | . | TGTGCCAGCAGCTTAGCGGGGTCTGGGGACGAGCAGTACTTC | CASSLAGSGDEQYF
TRBJ1-2 | many | TRBV7-9 | . | TGTGCCAGCAGCTTAGACAGTGGACTGACGGGCGGCTACACCTTC | CASSLDSGLTGGYTF
TRBJ1-1 | . | TRBV20-1 | . | TGCAGTGCTAGAGGGAACAGGGTTTGGTTGGTCACTGAAGCTTTCTTT | CSARGNRVWLVTEAFF
TRBJ1-1 | . | TRBV6-1 | . | TGTGCCAGCAGTGAAAGGTTGGGGGGAATAAAGAACACTGAAGCTTTCTTT | CASSERLGGIKNTEAFF
TRBJ1-5 | few | TRBV6-6 | . | TGTGCCAGCAGTTACGTCAGGGGCCCAAATCAGCCCCAGCATTTT | CASSYVRGPNQPQHF
TRBJ1-5 | few | TRBV28 | . | TGTGCCAGCAGTCTCAGGGCGTTAGATCAGCCCCAGCATTTT | CASSLRALDQPQHF
TRBJ1-2 | few | TRBV20-1 | TRBD1 | TGCAGTGCTAGGGGTTACGCCGGGACAGGACGCAAAGAGGGCTACACCTTC | CSARGYAGTGRKEGYTF
TRBJ2-3 | . | TRBV6-6 | TRBD2 | TGTGCCAGCAGTCCATCTAGGACTAGCGGGGGACTCACAGATACGCAGTATTTT | CASSPSRTSGGLTDTQYF
TRBJ1-1 | . | TRBV7-4 | . | TGTGCCGGCACCGGGGAGCGGGACACTGAAGCTTTCTTT | CAGTGERDTEAFF
TRBJ1-1 | . | TRBV7-6 | . | TGTGCCAGCAGCCCCTCCGTTGGCACTACTAAGGAAGCTTTCTTT | CASSPSVGTTKEAFF
TRBJ2-7 | . | TRBV4-3 | . | TGCGCCAGCAGCCTGGGACTCGATGCCTACGAGCAGTACTTC | CASSLGLDAYEQYF
TRBJ1-1 | once | TRBV9 | . | TGTGCCAGCAGCCCAATTAACACGCTGTCGGGCACTGAAGCTTTCTTT | CASSPINTLSGTEAFF
TRBJ1-3 | many | TRBV12-3/TRBV12-4 | . | TGTGCCAGCAGGGGGGGTTCCTACTCTGGAAACACCATATATTTT | CASRGGSYSGNTIYF
TRBJ2-1 | . | TRBV2 | . | TGTGCCAGGGAGGTGGGCATTGAGCAGTTCTTC | CAREVGIEQFF
TRBJ1-5 | many | TRBV7-8 | . | TGTGCCAGCAGCTTATTAATCGTGGGGGCCATCGATCAGCCCCAGCATTTT | CASSLLIVGAIDQPQHF
TRBJ2-3 | once | TRBV7-9 | . | TGTGCCAGCAGCTTAGGTGGCGCCCAGGCGACGCAGTATTTT | CASSLGGAQATQYF
TRBJ1-5 | . | TRBV5-1 | . | TGCGCCAGCAGCTTGGACCCGGGACCCAGCAATCAGCCCCAGCATTTT | CASSLDPGPSNQPQHF
TRBJ1-2 | many | TRBV12-3/TRBV12-4 | . | TGTGCCAGCAGTTTAGGGGGTCCAGAGTATGGCTACACCTTC | CASSLGGPEYGYTF
TRBJ2-1 | few | TRBV7-9 | . | TGTGCCATCGACAATGAGCAGTTCTTC | CAIDNEQFF
TRBJ2-7 | few | TRBV7-9 | . | TGTGCCAGCGAGGGGGGCAGGTTAAGGTACGAGCAGTACTTC | CASEGGRLRYEQYF
TRBJ1-3 | few | TRBV28 | . | TGTGCCAGCAGTTCGGGGCCGGGGCCGCAAGGCGCTGGAAACACCATATATTTT | CASSSGPGPQGAGNTIYF
TRBJ2-2 | few | TRBV19 | TRBD2 | TGTGCCACCACCCCAGCTAGCGGATGGACCACCGGGGAGCTGTTTTTT | CATTPASGWTTGELFF
TRBJ2-1 | many | TRBV6-1 | TRBD2 | TGTGCCAGCAGTGAAGCTACTAGCGGGGCGATAAATGAGCAGTTCTTC | CASSEATSGAINEQFF
TRBJ2-6 | few | TRBV5-5 | . | TGTGCCAGCAGCTCCAACGGGGCCAACGTCCTGACTTTC | CASSSNGANVLTF
TRBJ1-1 | . | TRBV20-1 | . | TGCAGTGCTTCCCCTAATCTACAGGACCCCACTGAAGCTTTCTTT | CSASPNLQDPTEAFF
TRBJ2-5 | few | TRBV29-1 | TRBD1 | TGCAGCGCCGGGACAGGGAAGTTAGGCCAAGAGACCCAGTACTTC | CSAGTGKLGQETQYF
TRBJ1-2 | few | TRBV28 | . | TGTGCCAGCAGTCTCCCTCTTGCCCCAGACTCTGGCTACACCTTC | CASSLPLAPDSGYTF
TRBJ2-7 | . | TRBV9 | . | TGTGCCAGCAGCGCAACTGACGGCACCTACGAGCAGTACTTC | CASSATDGTYEQYF
TRBJ1-5 | . | TRBV2 | TRBD1 | TGTGCCAGCAGTGATAGGACAGGACAGCCCCAGCATTTT | CASSDRTGQPQHF
TRBJ1-6 | . | TRBV20-1 | . | TGCAGTGCCGGACCAGCCCGGGTCGCACCCCTCCACTTT | CSAGPARVAPLHF
TRBJ2-3 | many | TRBV7-9 | TRBD2 | TGTGCCAGCAGCGTAACTAGCGGCTTCACAGATACGCAGTATTTT | CASSVTSGFTDTQYF
TRBJ1-2 | many | TRBV7-2 | TRBD1 | TGTGCCAGCAGCTTAGTGGGGGACAGCTATGGCTACACCTTC | CASSLVGDSYGYTF
TRBJ2-5 | few | TRBV28 | TRBD1 | TGTGCCAGCAGTTTCCCTACAGGGGTGGAGACCCAGTACTTC | CASSFPTGVETQYF
TRBJ1-1 | many | TRBV28 | . | TGTGCCAGCAGCCCCGGGCGGGGGAAGGGCACTGAAGCTTTCTTT | CASSPGRGKGTEAFF
TRBJ1-1 | many | TRBV11-2 | TRBD1 | TGTGCCAGCAGCTTAGATCTGGACAGGGCGACGGGTGAAGCTTTCTTT | CASSLDLDRATGEAFF
TRBJ2-2 | many | TRBV6-5 | . | TGTGCCAGCAACAACCTACAGGGAGCGAACACCGGGGAGCTGTTTTTT | CASNNLQGANTGELFF
TRBJ2-1 | . | TRBV15 | TRBD2 | TGTGCCACCAGCAGGCTTCTAGCGGACAATGAGCAGTTCTTC | CATSRLLADNEQFF
TRBJ1-1 | few | TRBV5-5 | . | TGTGCCAGCAGCTTGGTACTCGGGGTAGCTGAAGCTTTCTTT | CASSLVLGVAEAFF
TRBJ2-1 | many | TRBV7-2 | TRBD1 | TGTGCCAGCAGCTTATGGGGGGACAGGCCTAACAATGAGCAGTTCTTC | CASSLWGDRPNNEQFF
TRBJ2-3 | . | TRBV11-1 | TRBD2 | TGTGCCAGCAGCCATCCAGTAGCGGGGGGAGATACGCAGTATTTT | CASSHPVAGGDTQYF
TRBJ1-1 | many | TRBV28 | . | TGTGCCAGCAAGTTGGGGCTGAACACTGAAGCTTTCTTT | CASKLGLNTEAFF
TRBJ1-4 | few | TRBV27 | . | TGTGCCAGCACGGCAATAAGAGGTGAAAAACTGTTTTTT | CASTAIRGEKLFF
TRBJ2-7 | few | TRBV27 | TRBD1 | TGTGCCAGCAGTCCCCTTTGGGGACAGGGTCACGAGCAGTACTTC | CASSPLWGQGHEQYF
TRBJ2-7 | many | TRBV7-2 | . | TGTGCCAGCAGCTTAGTTTATAGCGGAAGCTCCTACGAGCAGTACTTC | CASSLVYSGSSYEQYF
TRBJ1-2 | . | TRBV19 | TRBD1 | TGTGCCACCTGGACAGGGAACTATGGCTACACCTTC | CATWTGNYGYTF
TRBJ1-2 | many | TRBV4-2 | . | TGTGCCAGCAGCCAAGAGAGTCAGGGGCCGGTATATGGCTACACCTTC | CASSQESQGPVYGYTF
TRBJ2-1 | . | TRBV29-1 | . | TGCAGCGTTGTCGGGAAGGGGCGTGAGCAGTTCTTC | CSVVGKGREQFF